The sequence of this T cell receptor (beta chain) was determined in a study of T cell repertoires in cytomegalovirus infection (dated by TCRdb to the late 2010s). About the study as a whole: The peptide stimulations were aimed at well-studied HLA-B-restricted epitopes as well as recently identified HLA-C-restricted CMV epitopes, whose presentation resists viral immunomodulation. Donor HLA type was relevant to the analysis, because carriage of CMV infection together with the matching HLA type was indicated by public TCR beta signatures. General conclusions and limits of the study: Carriers of CMV infection plus the relevant HLA type were discriminated by the cumulative frequency of public TCR beta family members in the study cohort and in an independent roughly 320-donor cohort. The ex vivo response was dominated by HLA-C-restricted CMV-specific TCR beta clonotypes, which also provided the single most frequent clonotype in two of eight donors.

As concerns this clonotype: Its antigen has not been determined. No much larger clone is present one base from it, and per-base qualities are unavailable.

Instrument used: Illumina HiSeq 1500. TCRdb handled the public reads itself, with Q25 trimming in fastp and clone calling in MiXCR, and kept productive beta chains. Here each entry gathers all rows of one CDR3 protein and keeps the most common genes and DNA. The sample profile shows some 99,000 distinct CDR3 sequences; 25% to 35% of them were found once. Roughly three quarters of the sample comes from the top ten. Looking up the germline V gene (reference sequence) yields CDR1 LNHDA and CDR2 SQIVND. V and J are truncated by 2 bases and 3 bases respectively, leaving an intervening sequence of 8 bases. From its cysteine to its phenylalanine, the CDR3 spans 13 amino acids. The CDR3 DNA has 39 bases and is translated from base 1. The sample's treatment or condition, from its label and the paper: in vitro stimulation with specific CMV peptide epitopes to enrich CMV-specific T cells.

The specimen comprised CD8+ T cells from cultured PBMCs, sampled from culture after CMV antigen stimulation. The rearrangement joined TRBV19 to TRBJ2-7; the D gene lacks a confident call. The clonotype originates from a human donor in good health (CMV status not recorded). Some clones in this sample may be carry-over from other donors' samples. The DNA is as follows: TGTGCCAGTAGTATAAATAATTACTACGAGCAGTACTTC. This is translated as CASSINNYYEQYF.